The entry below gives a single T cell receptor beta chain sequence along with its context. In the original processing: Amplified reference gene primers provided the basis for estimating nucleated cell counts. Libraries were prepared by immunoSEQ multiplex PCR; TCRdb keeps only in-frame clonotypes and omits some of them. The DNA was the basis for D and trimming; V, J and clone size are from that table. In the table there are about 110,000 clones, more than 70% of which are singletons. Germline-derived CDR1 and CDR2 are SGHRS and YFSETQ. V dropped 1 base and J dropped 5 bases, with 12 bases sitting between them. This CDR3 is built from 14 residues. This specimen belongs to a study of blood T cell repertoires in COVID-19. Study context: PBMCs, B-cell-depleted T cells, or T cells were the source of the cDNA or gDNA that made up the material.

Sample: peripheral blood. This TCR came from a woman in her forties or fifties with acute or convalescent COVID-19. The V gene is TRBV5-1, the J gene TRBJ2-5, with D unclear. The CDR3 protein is CASSLRSGPETQYF. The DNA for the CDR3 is TGCGCCAGCAGCTTGAGATCCGGTCCCGAGACCCAGTACTTC.